Detailed here is one TCR beta chain. This specimen belongs to a study of T cell changes during pregnancy in multiple sclerosis. Germline V CDR1 and CDR2: MRHNA, SNTAGT. V was clipped by 3 bases and J by 4 bases; unmatched bases: 9. This CDR3 has 16 residues. Clones were sequenced by immunoSEQ multiplex PCR, and TCRdb holds only the in-frame ones, with some missing. Of tens of thousands of clones in the sample, around 93% are singletons; the top ten hold around 3.5%. The chain employs TRBV6-4 and TRBJ2-1, with TRBD2 matching 7 bases. The input for sequencing was peripheral blood, taken after pregnancy. The sequence derives from a female donor in good health, enrolled as a control in a pregnancy study. CDR3 loop: CASSESPSGPYNEQFF. CDR3 coding DNA: TGTGCCAGCAGTGAAAGCCCTAGCGGACCATACAATGAGCAGTTCTTC.